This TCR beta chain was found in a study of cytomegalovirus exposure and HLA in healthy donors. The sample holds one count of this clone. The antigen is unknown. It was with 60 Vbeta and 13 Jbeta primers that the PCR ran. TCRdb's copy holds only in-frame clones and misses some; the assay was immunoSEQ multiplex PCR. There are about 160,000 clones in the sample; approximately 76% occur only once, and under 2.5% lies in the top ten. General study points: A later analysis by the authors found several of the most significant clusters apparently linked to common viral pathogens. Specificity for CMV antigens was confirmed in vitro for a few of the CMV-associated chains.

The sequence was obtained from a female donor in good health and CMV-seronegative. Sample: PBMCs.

CDR3 in amino acids: CASDAGISNTEAFF. In nucleotides, the CDR3 is TGTGCCAGCGACGCGGGGATCTCGAACACTGAAGCTTTCTTT. The chain has TRBV6-5 and TRBJ1-1; D call uncertain. Germline V CDR1 and CDR2: MNHEY, SVGAGI. Trimming cost V 8 bases and J 1 base, with 14 bases left between them. The CDR3 has 14 amino acids.